The T cell receptor beta chain described here comes from a study of monozygotic twins with inflammatory bowel disease. For this clonotype: As yet, its antigen is unknown.

Overall study findings and caveats: Findings did not support one strong IBD-associated signal or clonotype.

TCRdb re-called the 5' RACE reads; one entry per CDR3 protein, DNA not given. The sample spans a few hundred thousand distinct CDR3 sequences; the ten largest clones claim 1.5% to 2%. The source material was blood. The source of this sequence is a human donor with ulcerative colitis or Crohn's disease, or a healthy co-twin of an affected twin (not recorded which).

This CDR3 is CASSVVGRGQPNYGYTF. The chain has TRBV9 and TRBJ1-2; with no DNA, the TCRdb D assignment of TRBD1 cannot be verified. The CDR3 consists of 17 residues. Germline V lookup: CDR1 SGDLS, CDR2 YYNGEE. Complete variable domain (other parts from reference TRBV9 and TRBJ1-2): DSGVTQTPKHLITATGQRVTLRCSPRSGDLSVYWYQQSLDQGLQFLIQYYNGEERAKGNILERFSAQQFPDLHSELNLSSLELGDSALYFCASSVVGRGQPNYGYTFGSGTRLTVV.